This TCR beta chain came from a study of technical replicates of blood from several donors (dated by TCRdb to about 2017). On this clone: Its binding antigen is unknown. Qualities for individual bases were not recorded, and no much larger clone is one base off.

The CDR3, cysteine through phenylalanine, is 18 amino acids long. Left in the record is the CDR3 DNA by itself, 54 bases read in frame from the first base. Cut back by 3 bases and 3 bases, the V and J ends lie 21 bases apart. From the germline V gene, CDR1 is SGHRS and CDR2 is YFSETQ. The protocol used for the library was the immunoSEQ multiplex PCR assay. TCRdb carries this immuneACCESS record with in-frame sequences only. Its versions omit some clonotypes, under half of them owing to an unresolved V gene in the studies checked, with the rest unexplained. Here the sample has roughly 62,000 clones; around 92% occur a single time. About 3.9% of the sample belongs to the ten largest clones.

The source of this sequence is a human donor in good health. Some clones in this sample may be carry-over from other donors' samples. Sequencing was carried out using PBMCs. The rearranged segments are TRBV5-1 and TRBJ2-2, with a weak D call of TRBD1 (6 bases match). This receptor carries the CDR3 CASSSAYGQGGYTGELFF. The nucleotide sequence reads as follows: TGCGCCAGCAGCTCAGCCTATGGGCAAGGGGGATACACCGGGGAGCTGTTTTTT.